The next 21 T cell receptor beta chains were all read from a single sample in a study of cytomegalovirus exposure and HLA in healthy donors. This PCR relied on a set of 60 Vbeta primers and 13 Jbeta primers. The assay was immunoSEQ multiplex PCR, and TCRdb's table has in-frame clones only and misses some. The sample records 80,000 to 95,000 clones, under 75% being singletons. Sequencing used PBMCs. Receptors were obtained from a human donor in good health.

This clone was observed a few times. CDR3: CASSQLAGGPTGELFF. The CDR3 DNA sequence: TGCGCCAGCAGCCAACTAGCGGGGGGGCCCACCGGGGAGCTGTTTTTT. The chain recombines TRBV4-3 with TRBJ2-2; TRBD2 matches 12 bases. CDR3 length: 16 residues. Trimming cost V 2 bases and J 4 bases; bases outside gene matches: 2. Per germline, CDR1 LGHNA and CDR2 YSLEER.

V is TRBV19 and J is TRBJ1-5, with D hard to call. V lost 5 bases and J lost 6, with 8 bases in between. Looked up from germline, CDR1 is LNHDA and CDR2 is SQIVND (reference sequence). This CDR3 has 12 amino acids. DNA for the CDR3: TGTGCCAGTAGTCCCCAAGCTCAGCCCCAGCATTTT. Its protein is CASSPQAQPQHF.

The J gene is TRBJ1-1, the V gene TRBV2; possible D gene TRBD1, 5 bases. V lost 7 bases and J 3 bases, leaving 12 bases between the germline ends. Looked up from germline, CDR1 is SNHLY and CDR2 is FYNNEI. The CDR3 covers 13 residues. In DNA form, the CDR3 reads TGTGCCAGCACATCCAGGGTGGACACTGAAGCTTTCTTT. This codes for CASTSRVDTEAFF.

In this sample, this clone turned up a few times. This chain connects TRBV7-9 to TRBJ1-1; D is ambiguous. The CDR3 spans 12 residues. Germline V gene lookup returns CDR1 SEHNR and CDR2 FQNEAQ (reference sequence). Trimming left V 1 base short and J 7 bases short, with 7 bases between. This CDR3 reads CASSLGADEAFF. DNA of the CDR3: TGTGCCAGCAGCTTAGGTGCAGATGAAGCTTTCTTT. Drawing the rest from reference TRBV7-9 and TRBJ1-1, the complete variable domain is DTGVSQNPRHKITKRGQNVTFRCDPISEHNRLYWYRQTLGQGPEFLTYFQNEAQLEKSRLLSDRFSAERPKGSFSTLEIQRTEQGDSAMYLCASSLGADEAFFGQGTRLTVV.

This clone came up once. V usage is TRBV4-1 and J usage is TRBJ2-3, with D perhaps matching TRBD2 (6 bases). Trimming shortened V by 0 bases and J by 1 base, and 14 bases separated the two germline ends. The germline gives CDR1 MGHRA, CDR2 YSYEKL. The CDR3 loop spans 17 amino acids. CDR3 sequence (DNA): TGCGCCAGCAGCCAAGATCGCGGGACTTATGGCACAGATACGCAGTATTTT. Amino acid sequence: CASSQDRGTYGTDTQYF.

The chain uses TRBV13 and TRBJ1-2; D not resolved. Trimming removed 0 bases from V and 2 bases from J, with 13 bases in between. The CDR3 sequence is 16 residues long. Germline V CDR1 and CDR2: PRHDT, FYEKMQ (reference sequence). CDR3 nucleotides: TGTGCCAGCAGCTTAGGATCTCAGGAGGGAAACTATGGCTACACCTTC. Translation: CASSLGSQEGNYGYTF.

The CDR3 sequence: CASSPLVRGVGNTEAFF. CDR3 DNA sequence: TGTGCCAGCAGCCCACTAGTTCGGGGGGTAGGGAACACTGAAGCTTTCTTT. The chain is built from TRBV7-3 and TRBJ1-1, with a tentative D call TRBD1 (5 bases). Germline V CDR1 and CDR2: SGHTA, FQGTGA. This CDR3 spans 17 amino acids. Deletions cut 5 bases from V and 1 base from J, with 20 bases between.

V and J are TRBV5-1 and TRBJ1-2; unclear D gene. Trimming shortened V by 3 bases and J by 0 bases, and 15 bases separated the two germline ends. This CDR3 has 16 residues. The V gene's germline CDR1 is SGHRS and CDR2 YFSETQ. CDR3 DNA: TGCGCCAGCAGCTCTTTACGGGATGTCGCTAACTATGGCTACACCTTC. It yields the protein CASSSLRDVANYGYTF.

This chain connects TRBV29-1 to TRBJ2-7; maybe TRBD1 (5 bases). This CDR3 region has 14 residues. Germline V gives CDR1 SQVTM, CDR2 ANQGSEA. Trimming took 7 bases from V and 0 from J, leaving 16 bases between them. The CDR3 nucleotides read TGCAGCGCCGGACACTCCGGGTACTCCTACGAGCAGTACTTC. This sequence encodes CSAGHSGYSYEQYF.

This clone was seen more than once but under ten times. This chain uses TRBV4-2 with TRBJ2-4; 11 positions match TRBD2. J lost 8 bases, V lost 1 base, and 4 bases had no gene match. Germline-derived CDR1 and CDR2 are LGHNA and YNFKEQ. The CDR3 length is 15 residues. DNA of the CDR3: TGTGCCAGCAGCCAAGGGGTAGCGGGGGGGCACATTCAGTACTTC. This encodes CASSQGVAGGHIQYF.

The CDR3: CASSVVGAGGRTGELFF. CDR3 nucleotides: TGTGCCAGCAGCGTAGTAGGAGCGGGGGGGCGAACCGGGGAGCTGTTTTTT. The gene calls are TRBV9 and TRBJ2-2, with 10 bases lining up with TRBD2. The CDR3 contains 17 residues. Germline CDR1 is SGDLS and CDR2 is YYNGEE. The ends lost 0 bases at V and 5 bases at J; junction bases unmatched: 7.

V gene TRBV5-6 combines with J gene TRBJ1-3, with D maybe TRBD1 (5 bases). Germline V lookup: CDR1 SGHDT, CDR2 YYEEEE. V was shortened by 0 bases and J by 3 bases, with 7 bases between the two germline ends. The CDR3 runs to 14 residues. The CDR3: CASSLVGVGNTIYF. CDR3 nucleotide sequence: TGTGCCAGCAGCTTGGTAGGGGTTGGAAACACCATATATTTT. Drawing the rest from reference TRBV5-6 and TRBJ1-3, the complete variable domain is DAGVTQSPTHLIKTRGQQVTLRCSPKSGHDTVSWYQQALGQGPQFIFQYYEEEERQRGNFPDRFSGHQFPNYSSELNVNALLLGDSALYLCASSLVGVGNTIYFGEGSWLTVV.

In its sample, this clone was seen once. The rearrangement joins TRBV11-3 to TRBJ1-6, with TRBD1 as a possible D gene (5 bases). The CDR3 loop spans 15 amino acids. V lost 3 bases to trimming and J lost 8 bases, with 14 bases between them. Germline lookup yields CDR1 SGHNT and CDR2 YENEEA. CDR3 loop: CASSLGPGRDSPLHF. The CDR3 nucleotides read TGTGCCAGCAGCTTGGGCCCAGGGCGAGATTCACCCCTCCACTTT.

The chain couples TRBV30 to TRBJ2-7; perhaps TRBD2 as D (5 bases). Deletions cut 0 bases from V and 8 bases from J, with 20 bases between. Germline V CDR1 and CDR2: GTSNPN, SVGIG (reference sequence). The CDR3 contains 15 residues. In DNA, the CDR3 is TGTGCCTGGAGTGTAGTCCGGAGCGGCCATGGGAAGCAGTACTTC. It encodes CAWSVVRSGHGKQYF.

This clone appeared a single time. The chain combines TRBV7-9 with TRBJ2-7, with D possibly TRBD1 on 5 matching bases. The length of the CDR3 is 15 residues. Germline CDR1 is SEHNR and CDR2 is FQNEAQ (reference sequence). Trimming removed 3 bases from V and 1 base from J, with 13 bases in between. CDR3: CASSFGRALSYEQYF. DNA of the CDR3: TGTGCCAGCAGCTTCGGCAGGGCGTTATCCTACGAGCAGTACTTC.

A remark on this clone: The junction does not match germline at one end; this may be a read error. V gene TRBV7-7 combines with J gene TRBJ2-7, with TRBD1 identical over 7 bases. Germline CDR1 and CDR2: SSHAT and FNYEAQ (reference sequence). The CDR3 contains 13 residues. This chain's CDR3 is CASSPGTVYEQYF. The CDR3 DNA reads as TGTGCTAGCAGCCCCGGGACAGTCTACGAGCAGTACTTC.

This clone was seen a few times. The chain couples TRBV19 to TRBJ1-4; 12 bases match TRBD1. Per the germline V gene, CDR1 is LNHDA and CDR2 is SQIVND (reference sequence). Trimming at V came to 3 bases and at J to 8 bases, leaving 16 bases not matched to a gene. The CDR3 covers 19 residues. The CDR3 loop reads CASSIHPGQGAFEKEKLFF. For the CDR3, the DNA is TGTGCCAGTAGTATTCACCCGGGACAGGGGGCGTTCGAAAAGGAAAAACTGTTTTTT.

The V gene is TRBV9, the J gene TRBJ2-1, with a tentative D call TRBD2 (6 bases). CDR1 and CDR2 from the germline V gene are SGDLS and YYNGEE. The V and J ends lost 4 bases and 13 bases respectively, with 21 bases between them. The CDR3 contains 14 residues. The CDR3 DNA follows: TGTGCCAGCAGCATCCCTGGCGACGCGGGACCTCAGTTCTTC. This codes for CASSIPGDAGPQFF.

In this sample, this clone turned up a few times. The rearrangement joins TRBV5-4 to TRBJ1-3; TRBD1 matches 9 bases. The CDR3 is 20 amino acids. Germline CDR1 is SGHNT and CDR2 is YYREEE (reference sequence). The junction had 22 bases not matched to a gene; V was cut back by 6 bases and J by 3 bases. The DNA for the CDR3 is TGTGCCAGCAACAATGGGGGGAGAACAGGGGGCGGCCCAGGTGGAAACACCATATATTTT. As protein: CASNNGGRTGGGPGGNTIYF.

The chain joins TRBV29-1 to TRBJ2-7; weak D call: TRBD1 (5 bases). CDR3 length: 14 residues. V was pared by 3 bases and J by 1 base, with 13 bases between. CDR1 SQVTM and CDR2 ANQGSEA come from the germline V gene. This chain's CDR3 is CSVEVDNFSYEQYF. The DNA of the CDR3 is TGCAGCGTTGAGGTGGACAACTTTTCCTACGAGCAGTACTTC.

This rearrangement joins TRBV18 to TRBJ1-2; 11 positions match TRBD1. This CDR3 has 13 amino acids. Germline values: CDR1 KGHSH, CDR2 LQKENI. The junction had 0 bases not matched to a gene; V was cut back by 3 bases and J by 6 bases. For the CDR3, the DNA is TGTGCCAGCTCACCGGGACAGGGGGATGGCTACACCTTC. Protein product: CASSPGQGDGYTF.